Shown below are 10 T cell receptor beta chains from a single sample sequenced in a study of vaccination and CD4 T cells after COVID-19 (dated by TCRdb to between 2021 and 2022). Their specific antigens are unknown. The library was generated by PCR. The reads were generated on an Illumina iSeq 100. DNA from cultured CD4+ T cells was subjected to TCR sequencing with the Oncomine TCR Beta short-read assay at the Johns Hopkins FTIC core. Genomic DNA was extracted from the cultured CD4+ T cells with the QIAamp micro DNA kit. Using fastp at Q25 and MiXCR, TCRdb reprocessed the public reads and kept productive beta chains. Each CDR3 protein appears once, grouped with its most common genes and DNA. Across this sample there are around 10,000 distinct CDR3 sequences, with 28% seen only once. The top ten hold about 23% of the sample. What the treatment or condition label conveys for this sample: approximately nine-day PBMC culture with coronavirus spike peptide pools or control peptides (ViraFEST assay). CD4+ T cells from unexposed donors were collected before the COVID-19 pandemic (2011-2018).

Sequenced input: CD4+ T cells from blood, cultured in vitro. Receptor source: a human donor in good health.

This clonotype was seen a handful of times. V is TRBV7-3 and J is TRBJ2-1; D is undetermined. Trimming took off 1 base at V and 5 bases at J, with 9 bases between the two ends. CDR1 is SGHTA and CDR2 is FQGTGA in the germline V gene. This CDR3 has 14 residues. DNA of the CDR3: TGTGCCAGCAGCTTAAGCCCCCGGGACAATGAGCAGTTCTTC. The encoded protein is CASSLSPRDNEQFF. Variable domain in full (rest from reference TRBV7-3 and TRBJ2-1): GAGVSQTPSNKVTEKGKYVELRCDPISGHTALYWYRQSLGQGPEFLIYFQGTGAADDSGLPNDRFFAVRPEGSVSTLKIQRTERGDSAVYLCASSLSPRDNEQFFGPGTRLTVL.

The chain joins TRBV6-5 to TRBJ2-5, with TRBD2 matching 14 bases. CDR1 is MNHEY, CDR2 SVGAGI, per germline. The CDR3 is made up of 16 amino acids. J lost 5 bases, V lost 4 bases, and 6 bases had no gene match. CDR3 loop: CASSLTSGRAWETQYF. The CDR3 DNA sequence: TGTGCCAGCAGTTTGACTAGCGGGAGGGCCTGGGAGACCCAGTACTTC.

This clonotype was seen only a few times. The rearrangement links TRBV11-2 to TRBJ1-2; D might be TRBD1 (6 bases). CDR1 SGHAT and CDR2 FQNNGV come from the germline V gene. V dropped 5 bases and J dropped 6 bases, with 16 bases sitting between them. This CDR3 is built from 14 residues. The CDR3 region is CASSQLRDIHGYTF. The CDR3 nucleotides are TGTGCCAGCAGCCAACTCCGGGACATCCATGGCTACACCTTC.

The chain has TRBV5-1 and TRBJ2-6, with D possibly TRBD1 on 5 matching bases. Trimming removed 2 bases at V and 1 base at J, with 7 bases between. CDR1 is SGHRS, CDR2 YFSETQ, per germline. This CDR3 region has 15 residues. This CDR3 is CASSFQGSGANVLTF. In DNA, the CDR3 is TGCGCCAGCAGCTTTCAGGGTTCTGGGGCCAACGTCCTGACTTTC.

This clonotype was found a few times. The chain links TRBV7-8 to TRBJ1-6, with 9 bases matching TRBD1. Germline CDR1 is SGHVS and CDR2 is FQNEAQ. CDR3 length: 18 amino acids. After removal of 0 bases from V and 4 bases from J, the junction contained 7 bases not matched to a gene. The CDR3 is CASSLAGATGGYNSPLHF. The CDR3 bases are TGTGCCAGCAGCTTAGCGGGGGCGACAGGGGGGTATAATTCACCCCTCCACTTT.

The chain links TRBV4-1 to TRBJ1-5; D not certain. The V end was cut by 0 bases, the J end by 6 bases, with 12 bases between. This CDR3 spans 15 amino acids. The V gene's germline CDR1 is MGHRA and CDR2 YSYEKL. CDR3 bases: TGCGCCAGCAGCCAAGAGGAGCACCTTAGTCAGCCCCAGCATTTT. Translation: CASSQEEHLSQPQHF.

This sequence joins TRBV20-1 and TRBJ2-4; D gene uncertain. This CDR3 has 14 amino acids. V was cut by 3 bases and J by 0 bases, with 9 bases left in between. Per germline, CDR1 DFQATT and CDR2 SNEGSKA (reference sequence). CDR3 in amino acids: CSASTLLAKNIQYF. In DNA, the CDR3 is TGCAGTGCTAGCACATTGCTAGCCAAAAACATTCAGTACTTC.

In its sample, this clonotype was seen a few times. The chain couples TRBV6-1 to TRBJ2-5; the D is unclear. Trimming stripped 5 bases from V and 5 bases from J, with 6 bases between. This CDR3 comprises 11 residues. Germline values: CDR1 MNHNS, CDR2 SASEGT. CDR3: CASSTRETQYF. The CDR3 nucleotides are TGTGCCAGCAGTACGCGGGAGACCCAGTACTTC.

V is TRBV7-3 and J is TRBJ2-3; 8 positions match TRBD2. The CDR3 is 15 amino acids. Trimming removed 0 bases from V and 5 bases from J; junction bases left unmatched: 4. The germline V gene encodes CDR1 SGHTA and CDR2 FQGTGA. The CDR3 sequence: CASSLTAGGLDTQYF. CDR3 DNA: TGTGCCAGCAGCTTAACGGCGGGAGGTTTAGATACGCAGTATTTT.

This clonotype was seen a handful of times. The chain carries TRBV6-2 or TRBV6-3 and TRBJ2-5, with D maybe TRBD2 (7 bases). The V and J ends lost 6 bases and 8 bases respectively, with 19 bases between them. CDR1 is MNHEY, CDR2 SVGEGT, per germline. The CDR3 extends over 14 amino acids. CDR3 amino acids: CASRVAGAGETQYF. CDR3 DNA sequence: TGTGCCAGCAGGGTTGCGGGGGCCGGGGAAACCCAGTACTTC.